A selection of T cell receptor beta chains follows, all from one sample in a study of cytomegalovirus exposure and HLA in healthy donors. Assay: immunoSEQ multiplex PCR; the TCRdb copy retains only in-frame clones and omits some. Of under 150,000 clones listed, roughly 90% are singletons. Material for sequencing was PBMCs. These receptor sequences come from a man younger than 30 in good health and CMV-seronegative. The CDR3 runs from the conserved cysteine through the conserved F or W. The D gene is left open where the match is weak. Clone size is stated in some rows and not others, as once, few, many or a class when expanded.

j_gene: TRBJ2-1; abundance: .; v_gene: TRBV13; d_gene: .; CDR3nt: TGTGCCAGCAGCTTAGGCGGGAGCTCCTACAATGAGCAGTTCTTC; CDR3aa: CASSLGGSSYNEQFF
j_gene: TRBJ1-2; abundance: once; v_gene: TRBV29-1; d_gene: .; CDR3nt: TGCAGCGTTGAAGGCCGGGGAAAGGGCTATGGCTACACCTTC; CDR3aa: CSVEGRGKGYGYTF
j_gene: TRBJ1-3; abundance: few; v_gene: TRBV30; d_gene: .; CDR3nt: TGTGCCTGGACAGGGATTCGAAACACCATATATTTT; CDR3aa: CAWTGIRNTIYF
j_gene: TRBJ2-5; abundance: .; v_gene: TRBV7-2; d_gene: TRBD2; CDR3nt: TGTGCCAGCAGCTATAGCGGGGGGAAAGAGACCCAGTACTTC; CDR3aa: CASSYSGGKETQYF
j_gene: TRBJ2-1; abundance: .; v_gene: TRBV19; d_gene: TRBD2; CDR3nt: TGTGCCAGTAGTATAGTCGGCGGGAGCCCCTACAATGAGCAGTTCTTC; CDR3aa: CASSIVGGSPYNEQFF
j_gene: TRBJ1-1; abundance: .; v_gene: TRBV4-2; d_gene: .; CDR3nt: TGTGCCAGCAGCCAAGGAGAGGCAGGGCCAAACACTGAAGCTTTCTTT; CDR3aa: CASSQGEAGPNTEAFF
j_gene: TRBJ1-1; abundance: .; v_gene: TRBV28; d_gene: TRBD1; CDR3nt: TGTGCCAGCATGATGGGACAGGGGGCGTTAACTGAAGCTTTCTTT; CDR3aa: CASMMGQGALTEAFF
j_gene: TRBJ1-1; abundance: .; v_gene: TRBV4-3; d_gene: TRBD1; CDR3nt: TGCGCCAGCAAACCGGGACAGTCATATGGCACTGAAGCTTTCTTT; CDR3aa: CASKPGQSYGTEAFF
j_gene: TRBJ2-7; abundance: .; v_gene: TRBV7-9; d_gene: TRBD1; CDR3nt: TGTGCCAGCAGCTTCAGGGACAGGGGCTACGAGCAGTACTTC; CDR3aa: CASSFRDRGYEQYF
j_gene: TRBJ1-1; abundance: .; v_gene: TRBV10-3; d_gene: .; CDR3nt: TGTGCCATCAGTGGCAGCACAGGGTACACTGAAGCTTTCTTT; CDR3aa: CAISGSTGYTEAFF
j_gene: TRBJ2-1; abundance: .; v_gene: TRBV27; d_gene: TRBD2; CDR3nt: TGTGCCAGCAGTTTCCTAGCGGGCCAGTACACGCAGTTCTTC; CDR3aa: CASSFLAGQYTQFF
j_gene: TRBJ2-7; abundance: once; v_gene: TRBV4-1; d_gene: TRBD2; CDR3nt: TGCGCCAGCAGCCGGAGCAACTTCCCGGGACTAGCGGGAGTCGAGCAGTACTTC; CDR3aa: CASSRSNFPGLAGVEQYF
j_gene: TRBJ1-5; abundance: few; v_gene: TRBV28; d_gene: .; CDR3nt: TGTGCCAGCAGGTCAGCAGGGCTTTACCCCCAGCATTTT; CDR3aa: CASRSAGLYPQHF
j_gene: TRBJ2-2; abundance: .; v_gene: TRBV5-1; d_gene: TRBD2; CDR3nt: TGCGCCAGCAGCTTGGCTAGCGGGAGTACCGGGGAGCTGTTTTTT; CDR3aa: CASSLASGSTGELFF
j_gene: TRBJ2-2; abundance: .; v_gene: TRBV7-9; d_gene: .; CDR3nt: TGTGCCAGCAGCCCCCGTACTAACACCGGGGAGCTGTTTTTT; CDR3aa: CASSPRTNTGELFF
j_gene: TRBJ2-7; abundance: .; v_gene: TRBV5-1; d_gene: .; CDR3nt: TGCGCCAGCAGCTTGGACGGACACAACTACGAGCAGTACTTC; CDR3aa: CASSLDGHNYEQYF
j_gene: TRBJ1-1; abundance: .; v_gene: TRBV5-1; d_gene: .; CDR3nt: TGCGCCAGCAGCTTGGACAGGTTGAACACTGAAGCTTTCTTT; CDR3aa: CASSLDRLNTEAFF
j_gene: TRBJ1-2; abundance: .; v_gene: TRBV5-1; d_gene: TRBD1; CDR3nt: TGCGCCAGCAGCTTTGACAGGGAGTACTATGGCTACACCTTC; CDR3aa: CASSFDREYYGYTF
j_gene: TRBJ1-3; abundance: .; v_gene: TRBV5-1; d_gene: .; CDR3nt: TGCGCCAGCAGCCAACTTTCAAGCTCTGGAAACACCATATATTTT; CDR3aa: CASSQLSSSGNTIYF
j_gene: TRBJ2-7; abundance: .; v_gene: TRBV10-3; d_gene: .; CDR3nt: TGTGCCATCAGTGGTAGAATGGGCGACGAGCAGTACTTC; CDR3aa: CAISGRMGDEQYF
j_gene: TRBJ2-5; abundance: .; v_gene: TRBV9; d_gene: .; CDR3nt: TGTGCCAGCAGCGCCTCGACAGTCCAAGAGACCCAGTACTTC; CDR3aa: CASSASTVQETQYF
j_gene: TRBJ2-5; abundance: .; v_gene: TRBV27; d_gene: .; CDR3nt: TGTGCCAGCTCCCCCGACGGTTCGGACTCGCGCTTGAAGACCCAGTACTTC; CDR3aa: CASSPDGSDSRLKTQYF
j_gene: TRBJ1-1; abundance: .; v_gene: TRBV27; d_gene: .; CDR3nt: TGTGCCAGCAGTTCAACCGGAGGGTTCGGCACTGAAGCTTTCTTT; CDR3aa: CASSSTGGFGTEAFF
j_gene: TRBJ2-7; abundance: once; v_gene: TRBV7-9; d_gene: .; CDR3nt: TGTGCCAGCAGCTCAACAGGAACCTACGAGCAGTACTTC; CDR3aa: CASSSTGTYEQYF
j_gene: TRBJ1-3; abundance: once; v_gene: TRBV27; d_gene: .; CDR3nt: TGTGCCAGCTCTCCTGTGGGCTTACACACCATATATTTT; CDR3aa: CASSPVGLHTIYF
j_gene: TRBJ1-6; abundance: .; v_gene: TRBV27; d_gene: .; CDR3nt: TGTGCCAGCAGCGAATCGCCCGGGATTTCACCCCTCCACTTT; CDR3aa: CASSESPGISPLHF
j_gene: TRBJ2-1; abundance: many; v_gene: TRBV6-4; d_gene: TRBD2; CDR3nt: TGTGCCAGCAGCCAACTAGCGGGGGCCCACAATGAGCAGTTCTTC; CDR3aa: CASSQLAGAHNEQFF
j_gene: TRBJ2-1; abundance: once; v_gene: TRBV27; d_gene: TRBD2; CDR3nt: TGTGCCAGCAGTGTAGCGGGAGTCTCCTACAATGAGCAGTTCTTC; CDR3aa: CASSVAGVSYNEQFF
j_gene: TRBJ2-7; abundance: .; v_gene: TRBV18; d_gene: .; CDR3nt: TGTGCCAGCTCACCGACTGGCCCCTACGAGCAGTACTTC; CDR3aa: CASSPTGPYEQYF
j_gene: TRBJ2-1; abundance: .; v_gene: TRBV11-3; d_gene: TRBD2; CDR3nt: TGTGCCAGCAGCCCTAGGGGCCCCACTAGCGAAGAAAATGAGCAGTTCTTC; CDR3aa: CASSPRGPTSEENEQFF
j_gene: TRBJ1-3; abundance: .; v_gene: TRBV25-1; d_gene: .; CDR3nt: TGTGCCAGCAGTGAACCCCCCAGGGATGGAAACACCATATATTTT; CDR3aa: CASSEPPRDGNTIYF
j_gene: TRBJ2-7; abundance: .; v_gene: TRBV5-6; d_gene: TRBD2; CDR3nt: TGTGCCAGCAGCTTGGTTGCGGGAGTTAGCGACGAGCAGTACTTC; CDR3aa: CASSLVAGVSDEQYF
j_gene: TRBJ2-1; abundance: .; v_gene: TRBV28; d_gene: TRBD2; CDR3nt: TGTGCCAGCAGTTGGCTAGCGGGAGTGGGTAATGAGCAGTTCTTC; CDR3aa: CASSWLAGVGNEQFF
j_gene: TRBJ2-2; abundance: .; v_gene: TRBV5-1; d_gene: TRBD1; CDR3nt: TGCGCCAGCAGCACAGCCGGGACAGGGAGGACCGGGGAGCTGTTTTTT; CDR3aa: CASSTAGTGRTGELFF
j_gene: TRBJ2-1; abundance: .; v_gene: TRBV7-9; d_gene: TRBD2; CDR3nt: TGTGCCAGCAGCCTAGCGGGAGGAGGCAATGAGCAGTTCTTC; CDR3aa: CASSLAGGGNEQFF
j_gene: TRBJ1-1; abundance: .; v_gene: TRBV21-1; d_gene: .; CDR3nt: TGTGCCAGCAGCAAAGAACGTAGACAGGGGTCCAACACTGAAGCTTTCTTT; CDR3aa: CASSKERRQGSNTEAFF
j_gene: TRBJ1-6; abundance: .; v_gene: TRBV5-6; d_gene: .; CDR3nt: TGTGCCAGCAGCTTGGGTGTCAGCTCCTATAATTCACCCCTCCACTTT; CDR3aa: CASSLGVSSYNSPLHF
j_gene: TRBJ2-1; abundance: .; v_gene: TRBV27; d_gene: .; CDR3nt: TGTGCCAGCAGGGCGGGTGGGCTGGAGCAGTTCTTC; CDR3aa: CASRAGGLEQFF
j_gene: TRBJ1-5; abundance: .; v_gene: TRBV28; d_gene: TRBD1; CDR3nt: TGTGCCAGCAGGCGGGACAGGGTAGTCCAGCCCCAGCATTTT; CDR3aa: CASRRDRVVQPQHF